This passage covers 20 T cell receptor beta chains from one sample sequenced in a study of early T cells in non-severe SARS-CoV-2 infection. From the 5' RACE reads, TCRdb called clonotypes with MiXCR, one entry per CDR3 protein. Of about 72,000 distinct CDR3 sequences in the sample, roughly a tenth are singletons; the top ten hold 7.6%. Material: whole blood, obtained at baseline. The origin of the receptors is an adult who was a healthcare worker with PCR-confirmed SARS-CoV-2 infection or an uninfected control (not recorded which).

There are a few counts of this clonotype. The chain links TRBV6-6 to TRBJ1-1; 7 nucleotides align to TRBD1. Germline V CDR1 and CDR2: MNHNY, SVGAGI (reference sequence). V lost 10 bases to trimming and J lost 0 bases; unmatched junction nucleotides: 5. The CDR3 loop spans 13 amino acids. As DNA, the CDR3 is TGTGCCATTACGGGACAGATGAACACTGAAGCTTTCTTT. Translated, it gives CAITGQMNTEAFF.

This clonotype has only a few counts. This rearrangement joins TRBV6-5 to TRBJ2-1; D tentatively reads TRBD1 or TRBD2 (5 bases each). Trimming left V 11 bases short and J 7 bases short, with 21 bases between. The CDR3 length is 14 residues. Germline CDR1 and CDR2: MNHEY and SVGAGI. The CDR3: CAVRGDPRMNEQFF. CDR3 DNA sequence: TGTGCCGTCCGAGGGGACCCTCGGATGAATGAGCAGTTCTTC.

This chain links TRBV24-1 with TRBJ1-1, with D perhaps matching TRBD1 (6 bases). Trimming took 5 bases from V and 3 from J, leaving 15 bases between them. CDR1 and CDR2 (germline): KGHDR, SFDVKD. CDR3 size: 15 residues. CDR3 in amino acids: CATSAQGQGYTEAFF. CDR3 nucleotide sequence: TGTGCCACCAGTGCTCAGGGGCAAGGGTACACTGAAGCTTTCTTT.

The rearrangement links TRBV7-2 to TRBJ2-3; no firm D call. The CDR3 is made up of 12 amino acids. In germline, CDR1 is SGHTA, CDR2 FQGNSA. V was trimmed by 7 bases and J by 5 bases, leaving 10 bases between them. CDR3 region: CASTPSRDTQYF. The CDR3 coding sequence is TGTGCCAGCACCCCTTCCAGAGATACGCAGTATTTT.

The J gene is TRBJ1-2, the V gene TRBV10-3; D unresolved. Germline V gene lookup returns CDR1 ENHRY and CDR2 SYGVKD. Trimming cost V 6 bases and J 9 bases, with 11 bases left between them. CDR3 length equals 11 residues. The CDR3 bases are TGTGCCATCAGCGAAGGTACTAGCTACACCTTC. Its protein product is CAISEGTSYTF.

V gene TRBV29-1 combines with J gene TRBJ2-3; no clear D. Deletions cut 6 bases from V and 6 bases from J, with 16 bases between. The CDR3 loop spans 13 amino acids. CDR1 SQVTM and CDR2 ANQGSEA come from the germline V gene. The CDR3 loop reads CSVETDVGDTQYF. CDR3 coding DNA: TGCAGCGTGGAAACTGACGTGGGGGATACGCAGTATTTT.

The V gene is TRBV5-6, the J gene TRBJ1-1; no clear D. In germline, CDR1 is SGHDT, CDR2 YYEEEE. The CDR3 loop spans 13 amino acids. Trimming pared 2 bases from V and 8 bases from J, leaving 13 bases between. CDR3: CASSFEGAPEAFF. The DNA for the CDR3 is TGTGCCAGCAGCTTCGAAGGAGCTCCCGAAGCTTTCTTT.

V is TRBV30 and J is TRBJ2-7; 7 bases are shared with TRBD1. The V and J ends lost 2 bases and 1 base, in that order; junction bases with no gene match: 8. CDR1 and CDR2 (germline): GTSNPN, SVGIG (reference sequence). The CDR3 sequence is 15 residues long. The CDR3 is CAWSLGTAGSYEQYF. DNA for the CDR3: TGTGCCTGGAGTCTCGGGACAGCCGGTTCCTACGAGCAGTACTTC.

This clonotype was found a few times. The chain carries TRBV5-4 and TRBJ1-2; TRBD1 matches at 10 bases. The CDR3 spans 15 residues. Germline values: CDR1 SGHNT, CDR2 YYREEE (reference sequence). The J segment lost 6 bases and the V segment lost 6 bases, leaving 11 bases of the junction unmatched. For the CDR3, the DNA is TGTGCCAGCACCGAAGGGACAGGGGCAGTCGATGGCTACACCTTC. Translated, it gives CASTEGTGAVDGYTF. Drawing the rest from reference TRBV5-4 and TRBJ1-2, the complete variable domain is ETGVTQSPTHLIKTRGQQVTLRCSSQSGHNTVSWYQQALGQGPQFIFQYYREEENGRGNFPPRFSGLQFPNYSSELNVNALELDDSALYLCASTEGTGAVDGYTFGSGTRLTVV.

This chain connects TRBV4-1 to TRBJ2-7, with 11 bases identical to TRBD2. The CDR3 is made up of 15 amino acids. Germline-derived CDR1 and CDR2 are MGHRA and YSYEKL. V lost 4 bases, J lost 3 bases, and 5 bases stayed unmatched. CDR3 residues: CASSRLAGLLYEQYF. In nucleotides, the CDR3 is TGCGCCAGCAGCCGACTAGCGGGGCTTCTCTACGAGCAGTACTTC.

This clonotype was seen only a few times. V gene TRBV12-3 or TRBV12-4 combines with J gene TRBJ2-7, with D possibly being TRBD1 (5 bases). The CDR3 has 13 residues. Trimming removed 2 bases from V and 4 bases from J, with 9 bases in between. The CDR3 sequence: CASSLNRYYEQYF. DNA for the CDR3: TGTGCCAGCAGTTTAAACAGGTATTACGAGCAGTACTTC.

This clonotype was detected only a few times. J is TRBJ2-3 and V is TRBV9, with a tentative D call TRBD2 (7 bases). Trimming left V 0 bases short and J 0 bases short, with 11 bases between. The CDR3 runs 16 residues. Germline assignment: CDR1 SGDLS and CDR2 YYNGEE. CDR3 residues: CASSVGGGPSTDTQYF. DNA of the CDR3: TGTGCCAGCAGCGTAGGCGGGGGCCCTAGCACAGATACGCAGTATTTT.

The chain couples TRBV13 to TRBJ2-3; TRBD1 agrees at 7 bases. After removal of 4 bases from V and 0 bases from J, the junction contained 13 bases not matched to a gene. Germline loops: CDR1 PRHDT, CDR2 FYEKMQ (reference sequence). CDR3 length: 18 residues. The CDR3, as DNA: TGTGCCAGCAGCTCTCTTTTAGTTGACAGGGAAAGCACAGATACGCAGTATTTT. It specifies CASSSLLVDRESTDTQYF.

This clonotype was detected a few times. The chain carries TRBV12-3 or TRBV12-4 and TRBJ1-1, with TRBD1 identical over 8 bases. Trimming took 4 bases from V and 9 from J; bases not matched to a gene: 7. The CDR3 runs to 13 residues. CDR3 residues: CASSSWTGSQAFF. In DNA, the CDR3 is TGTGCCAGCAGTTCGTGGACAGGGTCTCAAGCTTTCTTT.

This clonotype was detected ten times or more. The chain joins TRBV9 to TRBJ2-5, with D perhaps matching TRBD2 (6 bases). V dropped 3 bases and J dropped 3 bases, with 12 bases sitting between them. This CDR3 contains 14 residues. Germline assignment: CDR1 SGDLS and CDR2 YYNGEE. The CDR3 region has the DNA TGTGCCAGCAGCGCCAAGGAGCGGGAAGAGACCCAGTACTTC. Translating gives CASSAKEREETQYF.

This clonotype was detected only once. This sequence may be a read error, since a much larger clone differs from it by one base. V usage is TRBV7-3 and J usage is TRBJ2-6, with D possibly matching TRBD1 (5 bases). CDR1 is SGHTA and CDR2 is FQGTGA in the germline V gene. CDR3 size: 15 residues. The CDR3 DNA sequence: TGTGCCAGCTCGGCCACAAACTCTGGGGCCGACGTCCTGACTTTC. Its protein product is CASSATNSGADVLTF.

The V gene is TRBV12-3 or TRBV12-4, the J gene TRBJ2-2; 9 nucleotides line up with TRBD2. The length of the CDR3 is 18 residues. V was pared by 6 bases and J by 7 bases, with 18 bases of the junction left unmatched. DNA for the CDR3: TGTGCCAGCAGCCGTCCTATATCGAGCGGGGGGTTAGGCGGGGAGCTGTTTTTT. Protein: CASSRPISSGGLGGELFF.

This clonotype came up many times. CDR3 region: CASSQVPAADTDTQYF. CDR3 DNA: TGCGCCAGCAGCCAAGTACCGGCGGCTGACACAGATACGCAGTATTTT. The chain has TRBV4-1 and TRBJ2-3; D is unclear. Looked up from germline, CDR1 is MGHRA and CDR2 is YSYEKL. The V gene lost 1 base and the J gene lost 2 bases, with 13 bases spanning the gap. The CDR3 runs to 16 residues.

This clonotype was recorded many times. V and J are TRBV7-2 and TRBJ1-2; 7 positions match TRBD1. Germline CDR1 and CDR2: SGHTA and FQGNSA. This CDR3 spans 15 amino acids. V lost 1 base to trimming and J lost 4 bases; unmatched junction nucleotides: 6. The CDR3: CASSLEVGGGYGYTF. DNA of the CDR3: TGTGCCAGCAGCTTAGAAGTAGGGGGCGGCTATGGCTACACCTTC. The full variable domain, with the rest looked up from reference TRBV7-2 and TRBJ1-2, is GAGVSQSPSNKVTEKGKDVELRCDPISGHTALYWYRQSLGQGLEFLIYFQGNSAPDKSGLPSDRFSAERTGGSVSTLTIQRTQQEDSAVYLCASSLEVGGGYGYTFGSGTRLTVV.

The chain couples TRBV12-3 or TRBV12-4 to TRBJ2-1; 12 bases match TRBD2. The V gene end was trimmed by 5 bases and the J gene end by 8 bases; junction bases not matched to a gene: 4. The CDR3 spans 14 residues. The CDR3 reads CASSPGLAGYEQFF. In DNA form, the CDR3 reads TGTGCCAGCAGTCCTGGACTAGCGGGGTATGAGCAGTTCTTC.